This is a list of T cell receptor beta chains from one sample in a study of cytomegalovirus exposure and HLA in healthy donors. Profiling relied on immunoSEQ multiplex PCR, and the TCRdb table lists in-frame clones only, not all of them. The sample yields some 120,000 clones, about 88% seen once. The material sequenced was PBMCs. Receptor source: a woman aged 18-29 years in good health and CMV-seronegative. Each CDR3 is given with its conserved first and last residue. Each record gives: CDR3 length, J gene, D gene, V gene, clone size, CDR3 protein, CDR3 DNA. D genes are given only for firm matches. A row's size may be missing; if present it is once, few, many or a size class.

12 TRBJ1-1 NA TRBV4-1 NA CASLGQNTEAFF TGCGCCAGCCTGGGACAGAACACTGAAGCTTTCTTT
14 TRBJ2-5 NA TRBV29-1 once CSVLVRGPEETQYF TGCAGCGTTTTGGTCAGGGGACCCGAAGAGACCCAGTACTTC
14 TRBJ2-7 TRBD2 TRBV7-8 NA CASSFSGSSYEQYF TGTGCCAGCAGTTTTAGCGGGAGCTCCTACGAGCAGTACTTC
13 TRBJ2-1 NA TRBV28 NA CASTGDSYNEQFF TGTGCCAGCACGGGAGATTCCTACAATGAGCAGTTCTTC
14 TRBJ2-1 NA TRBV5-1 NA CASRMGAGDNEQFF TGCGCCAGCAGGATGGGGGCGGGAGACAATGAGCAGTTCTTC
14 TRBJ1-5 NA TRBV2 once CASSARVSNQPQHF TGTGCCAGCAGTGCCAGGGTATCAAACCAGCCCCAGCATTTT
15 TRBJ2-7 TRBD2 TRBV4-2 NA CASSQGLAETYEQYF TGTGCCAGCAGCCAGGGACTAGCGGAGACCTACGAGCAGTACTTC
12 TRBJ2-1 NA TRBV28 once CASSLQGNEQFF TGTGCCAGCAGTTTACAGGGCAATGAGCAGTTCTTC
14 TRBJ2-1 NA TRBV15 once CATSRARYYNEQFF TGTGCCACCAGCAGAGCCCGTTATTACAATGAGCAGTTCTTC
14 TRBJ1-5 NA TRBV28 NA CASSLWEGNQPQHF TGTGCCAGCAGTTTATGGGAGGGGAATCAGCCCCAGCATTTT
21 TRBJ2-4 TRBD1 TRBV10-1 NA CASSESTGDRDKEFGKNIQYF TGCGCCAGCAGTGAGTCGACGGGGGACAGGGATAAAGAGTTTGGCAAAAACATTCAGTACTTC
14 TRBJ2-4 NA TRBV2 NA CASSLSETGNIQYF TGTGCCAGCAGTCTCTCGGAGACTGGGAACATTCAGTACTTC
12 TRBJ2-5 NA TRBV19 NA CASSIDRETQYF TGTGCCAGTAGTATAGACAGGGAGACCCAGTACTTC
14 TRBJ2-5 NA TRBV11-2 once CASSLVARGETQYF TGTGCCAGCAGCTTAGTGGCTAGGGGGGAGACCCAGTACTTC
11 TRBJ2-2 NA TRBV20-1 NA CSAKRTGELFF TGCAGTGCCAAGCGCACCGGGGAGCTGTTTTTT
14 TRBJ2-5 TRBD2 TRBV27 NA CASSLLTSRETQYF TGTGCCAGCAGTTTGCTGACTAGCCGGGAGACCCAGTACTTC
12 TRBJ2-3 NA TRBV12-5 NA CASGFNEDTQYF TGTGCTAGTGGTTTTAACGAGGATACGCAGTATTTT
11 TRBJ1-4 NA TRBV25-1 few CASSEYSRVFF TGTGCCAGCAGTGAATATTCGCGGGTGTTTTTT
15 TRBJ1-2 TRBD1 TRBV30 NA CAWTIKQGVDQGYTF TGTGCCTGGACCATTAAACAGGGGGTCGACCAAGGCTACACCTTC